Sequencing of this TCR beta chain was carried out in a study of metastatic and nonmetastatic thyroid tumors. V lost 0 bases to trimming and J lost 2 bases, with 11 bases between them. This CDR3 spans 16 amino acids. Per germline, CDR1 MNHEY and CDR2 SVGAGI. There are many counts of this clone. With MiXCR, TCRdb called clones anew from the PCR reads. The sample contains some 27,000 clones, 20% to 25% of which appear only once. Patients underwent thyroid surgery, and none had received any treatment before it. This receptor was identified in a male donor with papillary thyroid cancer or a benign thyroid nodule (not recorded which). Some clones in this sample may be carry-over from other donors' samples. Sequencing was performed on blood. The V call is TRBV6-5, the J call TRBJ1-5; D perhaps matches TRBD1 (5 bases). For the CDR3, the DNA is TGTGCCAGCAGTTACTCTTACATCAGGGGCAATCAGCCCCAGCATTTT. This gives the protein CASSYSYIRGNQPQHF.